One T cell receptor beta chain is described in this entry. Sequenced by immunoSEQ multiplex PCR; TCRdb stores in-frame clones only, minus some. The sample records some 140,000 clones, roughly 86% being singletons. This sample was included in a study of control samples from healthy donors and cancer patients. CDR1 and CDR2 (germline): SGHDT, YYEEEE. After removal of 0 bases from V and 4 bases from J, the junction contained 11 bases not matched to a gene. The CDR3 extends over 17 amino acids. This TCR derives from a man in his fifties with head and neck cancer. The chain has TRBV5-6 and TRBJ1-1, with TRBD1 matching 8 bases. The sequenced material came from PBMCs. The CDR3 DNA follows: TGTGCCAGCAGCTTGGCCTTGACAGGGGTTTCTCGCACTGAAGCTTTCTTT. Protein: CASSLALTGVSRTEAFF.